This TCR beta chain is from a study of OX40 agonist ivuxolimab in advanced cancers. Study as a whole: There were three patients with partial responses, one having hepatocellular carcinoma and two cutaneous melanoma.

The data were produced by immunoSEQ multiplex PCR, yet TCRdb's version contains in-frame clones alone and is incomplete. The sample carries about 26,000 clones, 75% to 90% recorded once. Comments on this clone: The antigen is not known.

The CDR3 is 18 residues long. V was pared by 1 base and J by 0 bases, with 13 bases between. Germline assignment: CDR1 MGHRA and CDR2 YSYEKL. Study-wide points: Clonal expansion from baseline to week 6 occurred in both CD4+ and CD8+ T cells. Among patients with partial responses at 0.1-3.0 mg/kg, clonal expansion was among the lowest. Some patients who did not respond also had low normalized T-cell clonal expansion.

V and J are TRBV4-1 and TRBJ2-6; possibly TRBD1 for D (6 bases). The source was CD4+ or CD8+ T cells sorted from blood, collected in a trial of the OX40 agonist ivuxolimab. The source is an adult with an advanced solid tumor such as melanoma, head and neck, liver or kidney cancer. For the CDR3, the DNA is TGCGCCAGCAGCCAAGTAACAGGGTTGAGCTCTGGGGCCAACGTCCTGACTTTC. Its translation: CASSQVTGLSSGANVLTF.